The subject of this entry is one T cell receptor beta chain. Other nucleotide sequences in the sample specify the same CDR3. This record comes from a study of blood T cell repertoires in COVID-19. Study as a whole: Material from acute and convalescent COVID-19 was sourced from the United States, Italy and Spain. PBMCs, B-cell-depleted T cells, or T cells provided the cDNA or gDNA that made up the material.

Those enrolled in Seattle joined during active infection and were followed longitudinally afterward. Germline V gene sequence: CDR1 GTSNPN, CDR2 SVGIG (reference sequence). The CDR3 is made up of 18 amino acids. Trimming removed 3 bases at V and 1 base at J, with 22 bases between. Original processing notes: Quantification of nucleated cells was approximated via reference gene primer amplification. Profiling relied on immunoSEQ multiplex PCR, and the TCRdb table lists in-frame clones only, not all of them. V and J calls plus clone size are reproduced from that table; the DNA served to infer D and trimming. The table includes 45,000 to 55,000 clones, 82% detected once.

The sequencing input was peripheral blood. V and J are TRBV30 and TRBJ2-1, with a possible D match to TRBD1 (6 bases). This receptor was obtained from an elderly man with COVID-19, enrolled during active disease. DNA for the CDR3: TGTGCCTGGAGGCAGACATCCTTTGGGACACCTTCCTACAATGAGCAGTTCTTC. Residues: CAWRQTSFGTPSYNEQFF.